The clone carrying this TCR beta chain was counted only a few times. The V segment lost 5 bases and the J segment 2 bases; nucleotides outside the gene matches: 5. The germline CDR1 and CDR2 sequences are SEHNR and FQNEAQ (reference sequence). This CDR3 region has 16 residues. The data derive from a study of cytomegalovirus exposure and HLA in healthy donors. The PCR used 60 Vbeta and 13 Jbeta primers. Profiled with immunoSEQ multiplex PCR; TCRdb holds only in-frame clones, not every one. This table has 100,000 to 150,000 clones, around 80% appearing once. Sequencing was done on a sample of PBMCs. This TCR came from a woman under 30 in good health and CMV-seronegative. The chain couples TRBV7-9 to TRBJ2-3, with 12 nucleotides matching TRBD2. CDR3 in amino acids: CASSRTSGTFTDTQYF. The CDR3 bases are TGTGCCAGCAGCAGGACTAGCGGGACTTTCACAGATACGCAGTATTTT.